This is a list of T cell receptor beta chains from one sample in a study of T cell changes during pregnancy in multiple sclerosis. Clones were read by immunoSEQ multiplex PCR, and TCRdb kept only the in-frame ones, dropping some. Found here are more than 25,000 clones, around 90% of them singletons; the top ten hold 8% to 10%. The sample in question was CD8+ T cells from peripheral blood mononuclear cells, obtained in the first trimester of pregnancy. These receptors came from a female donor with multiple sclerosis, enrolled in a pregnancy study. CDR3s include the opening cysteine and the closing phenylalanine or tryptophan. The D gene is left open where the match is weak. The size of a clone is reported for some rows only, either as once, few or many, or as a class for expanded clones.

abundance,j_gene,v_gene,d_gene,CDR3aa,CDR3nt
.,TRBJ1-1,TRBV4-3,.,CASSQEQTSNTEAFF,TGCGCCAGCAGCCAAGAACAGACCTCGAACACTGAAGCTTTCTTT
.,TRBJ1-2,TRBV19,TRBD1,CASSEGGEFHYGYTF,TGTGCCAGTAGTGAAGGGGGCGAGTTTCACTATGGCTACACCTTC
.,TRBJ2-7,TRBV6-5,.,CASRDPVVPEQYF,TGTGCCAGCCGGGATCCTGTAGTACCCGAGCAGTACTTC
once,TRBJ1-5,TRBV15,.,CATSTFLGQTRGNQPQHF,TGTGCCACCAGCACATTCTTAGGACAGACTCGGGGCAATCAGCCCCAGCATTTT
.,TRBJ2-7,TRBV5-6,TRBD1,CASRTMTGHGYEQYF,TGTGCCAGCAGAACGATGACAGGGCACGGCTACGAGCAGTACTTC
.,TRBJ2-6,TRBV7-9,.,CASSSLQGTGANVLTF,TGTGCCAGCAGCTCACTCCAGGGAACTGGGGCCAACGTCCTGACTTTC
.,TRBJ1-1,TRBV6-5,TRBD1,CASSYSPFGQGDEAFF,TGTGCCAGCAGTTACTCGCCGTTTGGACAGGGGGACGAAGCTTTCTTT
.,TRBJ2-1,TRBV7-6,TRBD1,CASSVTGGSYNEQFF,TGTGCCAGCAGCGTTACAGGGGGCTCGTACAATGAGCAGTTCTTC
.,TRBJ1-1,TRBV5-1,TRBD1,CASSLGTGGLPEAFF,TGCGCCAGCAGCTTGGGGACAGGGGGACTCCCTGAAGCTTTCTTT
.,TRBJ2-3,TRBV19,.,CASSIEGGTDTQYF,TGTGCCAGTAGTATAGAGGGCGGCACAGATACGCAGTATTTT
few,TRBJ2-7,TRBV5-6,.,CASSWDRDYEQYF,TGTGCCAGCAGCTGGGATCGGGACTACGAGCAGTACTTC
.,TRBJ2-4,TRBV2,.,CASSEGQIRAIQYF,TGTGCCAGCAGTGAAGGACAGATTAGGGCCATTCAGTACTTC
.,TRBJ1-1,TRBV7-2,.,CASSLNRVEAFF,TGTGCCAGCAGCTTGAACAGGGTCGAAGCTTTCTTT
few,TRBJ2-1,TRBV11-2,TRBD2,CASSLASSGRREQFF,TGTGCCAGCAGCTTAGCCTCTAGCGGGAGAAGGGAGCAGTTCTTC
.,TRBJ2-1,TRBV10-3,.,CAIRDFDNEQFF,TGTGCCATCAGGGACTTTGACAATGAGCAGTTCTTC
.,TRBJ1-2,TRBV5-1,.,CASSWDRDTTHYGYTF,TGCGCCAGCAGCTGGGACCGGGACACCACACACTATGGCTACACCTTC
.,TRBJ2-2,TRBV27,.,CASSLYSWQNTGELFF,TGTGCCAGCAGTTTATATTCCTGGCAGAACACCGGGGAGCTGTTTTTT
.,TRBJ2-3,TRBV7-9,.,CASSFPAGVVSTDTQYF,TGTGCCAGCAGCTTCCCCGCAGGGGTCGTGAGTACAGATACGCAGTATTTT
.,TRBJ1-5,TRBV5-4,TRBD1,CASSADRGAPNQPQHF,TGTGCCAGCAGCGCCGACAGGGGAGCCCCCAATCAGCCCCAGCATTTT
.,TRBJ2-1,TRBV28,TRBD2,CASSFLLAGEAYNEQFF,TGTGCCAGCAGTTTTCTCCTAGCGGGAGAAGCCTACAATGAGCAGTTCTTC
.,TRBJ1-1,TRBV5-1,.,CASSFIFPSNEAFF,TGCGCCAGCAGCTTTATCTTCCCCAGTAATGAAGCTTTCTTT
.,TRBJ2-3,TRBV25-1,.,CASSDPMSGQVDTQYF,TGTGCCAGCAGTGACCCGATGAGCGGGCAAGTTGATACGCAGTATTTT
few,TRBJ2-2,TRBV14,.,CASSQQGRGDTGELFF,TGTGCCAGCAGCCAGCAGGGCCGTGGGGACACCGGGGAGCTGTTTTTT
.,TRBJ2-7,TRBV11-1,TRBD1,CASSREGQDFSYEQYF,TGTGCCAGCAGCCGAGAGGGACAGGATTTTTCCTACGAGCAGTACTTC
.,TRBJ1-2,TRBV19,TRBD1,CASHEQGADGYTF,TGTGCCAGCCACGAACAGGGGGCGGATGGCTACACCTTC
few,TRBJ1-2,TRBV6-1,TRBD1,CASSEAEGASYGYTF,TGTGCCAGCAGTGAAGCTGAGGGGGCAAGCTATGGCTACACCTTC
once,TRBJ2-7,TRBV20-1,.,CSAHRDYEQYF,TGCAGTGCCCACCGGGACTACGAGCAGTACTTC